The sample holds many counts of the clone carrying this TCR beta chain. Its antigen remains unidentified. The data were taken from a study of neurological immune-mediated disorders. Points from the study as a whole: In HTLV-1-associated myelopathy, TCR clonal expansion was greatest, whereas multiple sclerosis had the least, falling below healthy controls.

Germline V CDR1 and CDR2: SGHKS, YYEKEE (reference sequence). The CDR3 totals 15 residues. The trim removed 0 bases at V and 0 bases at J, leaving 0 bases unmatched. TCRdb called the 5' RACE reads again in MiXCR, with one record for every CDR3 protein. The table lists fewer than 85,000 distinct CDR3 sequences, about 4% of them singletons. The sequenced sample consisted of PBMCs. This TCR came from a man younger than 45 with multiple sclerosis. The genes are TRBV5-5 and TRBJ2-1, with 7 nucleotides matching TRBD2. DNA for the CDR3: TGTGCCAGCAGCTTGGGGGGGGGCTCCTACAATGAGCAGTTCTTC. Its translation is CASSLGGGSYNEQFF.